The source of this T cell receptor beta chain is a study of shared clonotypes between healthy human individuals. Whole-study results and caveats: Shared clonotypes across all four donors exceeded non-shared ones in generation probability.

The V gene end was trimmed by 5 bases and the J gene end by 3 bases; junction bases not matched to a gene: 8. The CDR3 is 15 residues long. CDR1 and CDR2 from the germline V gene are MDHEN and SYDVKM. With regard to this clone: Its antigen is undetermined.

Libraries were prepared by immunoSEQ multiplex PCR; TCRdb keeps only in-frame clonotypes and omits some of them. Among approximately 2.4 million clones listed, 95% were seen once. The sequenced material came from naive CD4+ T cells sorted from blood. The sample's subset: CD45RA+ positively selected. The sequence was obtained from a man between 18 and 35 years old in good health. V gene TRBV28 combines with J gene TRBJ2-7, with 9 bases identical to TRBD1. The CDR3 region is CASSKPGTGIYEQYF. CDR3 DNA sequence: TGTGCCAGCAGTAAGCCCGGGACAGGGATCTACGAGCAGTACTTC.